This T cell receptor (beta chain) was obtained from a study of beta chain features in type 1 diabetes. Whole-study results and caveats: Researchers could not determine here whether HLA type influences TCRB rearrangement.

In the case of this clone: What it binds is unknown. This sample also contains other DNA sequences that code for the same CDR3.

The study reverse transcribed the entire isolated RNA, so it sequenced expressed TCRB transcripts. TCRdb keeps only in-frame clones here, not all; method: immunoSEQ multiplex PCR. Of some 250,000 clones listed, around 26% were seen once; the top ten hold about 3.9%. Blood was collected once per donor into heparin, averaging around 120 mL. Losses at the gene ends were 0 bases for V and 2 bases for J; bases not matched to a gene: 2. The CDR3 is 15 amino acids. CDR1 SGHAT and CDR2 FQNNGV come from the germline V gene. Sequencing input: central memory CD4+ T cells from blood. This chain uses TRBV11-2 with TRBJ2-5; 8 nucleotides match TRBD2. This clonotype was sampled from a man aged 25 to 45 in good health. CDR3 bases: TGTGCCAGCAGCTTAGATCCGGGGGGGCAAGAGACCCAGTACTTC. Its protein product is CASSLDPGGQETQYF. The complete variable domain, with remaining parts taken from reference TRBV11-2 and TRBJ2-5, reads EAGVAQSPRYKIIEKRQSVAFWCNPISGHATLYWYQQILGQGPKLLIQFQNNGVVDDSQLPKDRFSAERLKGVDSTLKIQPAKLEDSAVYLCASSLDPGGQETQYFGPGTRLLVL.